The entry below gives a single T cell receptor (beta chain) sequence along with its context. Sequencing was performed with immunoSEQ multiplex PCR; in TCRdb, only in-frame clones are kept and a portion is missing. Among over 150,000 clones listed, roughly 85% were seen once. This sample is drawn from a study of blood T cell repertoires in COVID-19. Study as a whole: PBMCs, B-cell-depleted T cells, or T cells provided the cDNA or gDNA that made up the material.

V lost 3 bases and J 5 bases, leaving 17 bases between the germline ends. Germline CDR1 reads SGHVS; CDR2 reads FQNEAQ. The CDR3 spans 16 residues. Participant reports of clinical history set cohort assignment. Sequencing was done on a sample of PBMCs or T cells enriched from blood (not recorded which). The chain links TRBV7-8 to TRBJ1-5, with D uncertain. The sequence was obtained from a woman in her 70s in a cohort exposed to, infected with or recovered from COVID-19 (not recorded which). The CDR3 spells CASSLNSGRGHQPQHF. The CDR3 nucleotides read TGTGCCAGCAGCTTGAACTCGGGTCGCGGTCATCAGCCCCAGCATTTT.